Described below is a single T cell receptor (beta chain) sequence and its context. The data derive from a study of T cells after yellow fever vaccination. Template switching with 5'RACE generated the TCR cDNA and added a universal primer site and UMIs. Each CDR3 protein gets one entry after TCRdb re-called the 5' RACE reads with MiXCR. Among about 630,000 distinct CDR3 sequences listed, roughly 12% were seen once. The CDR3 has 15 amino acids. Trimming left V 3 bases short and J 5 bases short, with 16 bases between. Germline V gives CDR1 SGHDN, CDR2 FVKESK. The chain couples TRBV14 to TRBJ2-5; D might be TRBD2 (7 bases). The sample in question was PBMCs, obtained on the day of the yellow fever booster vaccination. This clonotype originated in a man aged 25 to 40 who received the YFV17D yellow fever vaccine. The CDR3 coding sequence is TGTGCCAGCAGCCAGTTTACGGGGGGCTCGGAGACCCAGTACTTC. Its protein is CASSQFTGGSETQYF.